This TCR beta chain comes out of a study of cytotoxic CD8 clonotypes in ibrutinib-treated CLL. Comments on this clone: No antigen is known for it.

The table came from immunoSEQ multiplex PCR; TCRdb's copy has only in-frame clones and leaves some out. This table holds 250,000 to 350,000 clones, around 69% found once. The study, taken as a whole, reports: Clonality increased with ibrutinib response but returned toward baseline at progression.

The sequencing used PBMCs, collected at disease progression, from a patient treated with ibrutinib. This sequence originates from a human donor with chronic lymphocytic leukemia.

CDR3 nucleotides: TGTGCCAGCTCCCAGAGTGTATTGGGCTACGAGCAGTACTTC. Encoded protein: CASSQSVLGYEQYF. The gene calls are TRBV18 and TRBJ2-7; D is unclear. CDR1 is KGHSH, CDR2 LQKENI, per germline. CDR3 length equals 14 residues. The V end was cut by 6 bases, the J end by 3 bases, with 15 bases between.